Listed below are T cell receptor beta chains from one sample, sequenced in a study of blood T cell repertoires in COVID-19. Sequencing was performed with immunoSEQ multiplex PCR; in TCRdb, only in-frame clones are kept and a portion is missing. Among 250,000 to 300,000 clones listed, around 78% were seen once. Sequenced: peripheral blood. These receptors originate from a man aged 60-69 years who had recovered from COVID-19. The CDR3 runs from the conserved cysteine through the conserved F or W. A D gene is named only where the DNA matches it firmly. Size tells how often a clone was seen (once, few, many) or the class of an expanded clone, and some rows leave it out.

j_call	d_call	clone_size	v_call	cdr3_aa	cdr3_nt
TRBJ2-3	.	.	TRBV25-1	CASSDPNTDTQYF	TGTGCCAGCAGTGACCCCAACACAGATACGCAGTATTTT
TRBJ2-1	TRBD2	.	TRBV27	CASSLSKVGLAKYNEQFF	TGTGCCAGCAGTTTATCGAAGGTGGGACTAGCGAAATACAATGAGCAGTTCTTC
TRBJ1-2	TRBD1	.	TRBV6-5	CAGSTGYGYTF	TGTGCCGGGTCGACAGGGTATGGCTACACCTTC
TRBJ1-4	.	.	TRBV28	CASSFWGDSNEKLFF	TGTGCCAGCAGTTTTTGGGGGGATTCTAATGAAAAACTGTTTTTT
TRBJ1-1	.	.	TRBV5-1	CASSPEVDRRNTEAFF	TGCGCCAGCAGCCCGGAGGTAGACAGGAGGAACACTGAAGCTTTCTTT
TRBJ2-2	.	.	TRBV4-1	CASSQGPGANTGELFF	TGCGCCAGCAGCCAAGGTCCAGGGGCGAACACCGGGGAGCTGTTTTTT
TRBJ1-2	TRBD1	few	TRBV30	CAWSRDRALLGGYTF	TGTGCCTGGAGTAGGGACAGGGCCTTACTTGGAGGCTACACCTTC
TRBJ2-7	TRBD1	.	TRBV7-9	CASSTRGKYEQYF	TGTGCCAGCAGCACCAGGGGGAAGTACGAGCAGTACTTC
TRBJ2-1	TRBD2	few	TRBV5-1	CASRRTSGTYNEQFF	TGCGCCAGCAGGAGGACTAGCGGTACCTACAATGAGCAGTTCTTC
TRBJ2-5	TRBD2	.	TRBV6-5	CASSYSGRGETQYF	TGTGCCAGCAGTTACTCGGGGAGGGGAGAGACCCAGTACTTC
TRBJ1-4	.	once	TRBV7-9	CASSRWSAPGPTNEKLFF	TGTGCCAGCAGCAGGTGGTCGGCACCAGGCCCAACTAATGAAAAACTGTTTTTT
TRBJ2-4	TRBD2	.	TRBV29-1	CSVQKVLAGLTLAKNIQYF	TGCAGCGTCCAGAAAGTACTAGCGGGATTAACTCTAGCCAAAAACATTCAGTACTTC
TRBJ1-5	TRBD1	once	TRBV18	CASLRDRDSNQPQHF	TGTGCCAGCTTGAGGGACCGGGACAGTAATCAGCCCCAGCATTTT
TRBJ1-5	TRBD1	few	TRBV27	CASSRTGTYSNQPQHF	TGTGCCAGCAGCAGGACAGGGACTTATAGCAATCAGCCCCAGCATTTT
TRBJ2-3	TRBD2	once	TRBV5-1	CASSSLAGGLTDTQYF	TGCGCCAGCAGCTCCTTAGCGGGGGGCCTGACAGATACGCAGTATTTT
TRBJ2-3	TRBD2	.	TRBV2	CASQLPGSSGADTQYF	TGTGCCAGCCAGCTACCGGGGTCTAGCGGAGCAGATACGCAGTATTTT
TRBJ1-2	TRBD1	.	TRBV7-2	CASSFRTGEGYTF	TGTGCCAGCAGCTTCCGGACAGGGGAGGGCTACACCTTC
TRBJ2-3	TRBD2	.	TRBV5-5	CASSSGGGFRTDTQYF	TGTGCCAGCAGCTCCGGCGGGGGGTTCCGCACAGATACGCAGTATTTT
TRBJ2-7	.	.	TRBV5-1	CASSLDRQVSSYEQYF	TGCGCCAGCAGCTTGGATCGACAGGTTTCCTCCTACGAGCAGTACTTC
TRBJ1-6	TRBD1	.	TRBV20-1	CSASQGAPGSPLHF	TGCAGTGCTAGTCAGGGGGCGCCGGGATCACCCCTCCACTTT
TRBJ2-2	.	many	TRBV5-1	CASSLASGNTGELFF	TGCGCCAGCAGCTTGGCCAGCGGGAACACCGGGGAGCTGTTTTTT
TRBJ1-5	.	.	TRBV18	CASSPSSNQPQHF	TGTGCCAGCTCACCCAGTTCCAATCAGCCCCAGCATTTT
TRBJ2-3	TRBD2	.	TRBV2	CASSFSGGGTDTQYF	TGTGCCAGCAGTTTCAGCGGGGGGGGCACAGATACGCAGTATTTT
TRBJ2-7	TRBD1	.	TRBV19	CANSIGQATYEQYF	TGTGCCAACTCAATTGGACAGGCTACCTACGAGCAGTACTTC
TRBJ1-2	TRBD1	.	TRBV5-8	CASSSGPTGGGYGYTF	TGTGCCAGCAGCTCAGGACCTACAGGGGGAGGCTATGGCTACACCTTC
TRBJ1-4	.	.	TRBV5-6	CASSLIRGATNEKLFF	TGTGCCAGCAGCCTAATACGTGGAGCAACTAATGAAAAACTGTTTTTT
TRBJ2-1	TRBD2	.	TRBV29-1	CSVSSGSQYNEQFF	TGCAGCGTCTCTAGCGGGAGTCAGTACAATGAGCAGTTCTTC
TRBJ1-5	TRBD1	few	TRBV28	CASSSTGKGAHQPQHF	TGTGCCAGCAGTTCAACAGGGAAGGGGGCCCATCAGCCCCAGCATTTT
TRBJ1-6	.	few	TRBV3-1/TRBV3-2	CASSQNSAVLNSPLHF	TGTGCCAGCAGCCAAAACTCCGCGGTCCTTAATTCACCCCTCCACTTT
TRBJ1-2	TRBD1	.	TRBV5-4	CASSPTGDYGYTF	TGTGCCAGCAGCCCCACAGGGGACTATGGCTACACCTTC
TRBJ1-1	.	.	TRBV29-1	CSVGGRMNTEAFF	TGCAGCGTTGGTGGCAGAATGAACACTGAAGCTTTCTTT
TRBJ2-1	.	.	TRBV10-3	CAISDSGGTYNEQFF	TGTGCCATCAGTGATAGTGGGGGGACCTACAATGAGCAGTTCTTC
TRBJ1-2	.	many	TRBV29-1	CSVPQGNYGYTF	TGCAGCGTTCCGCAGGGCAACTATGGCTACACCTTC
TRBJ2-2	TRBD2	.	TRBV18	CASSLKRSGGPKGVGELFF	TGTGCCAGCTCGTTGAAGCGGTCGGGAGGGCCGAAAGGAGTCGGGGAGCTGTTTTTT
TRBJ2-2	.	few	TRBV5-6	CASSLGSGYGGELFF	TGTGCCAGCAGCTTGGGTTCGGGGTATGGAGGGGAGCTGTTTTTT
TRBJ2-7	TRBD2	once	TRBV5-1	CASSLGGGLTGEQYF	TGCGCCAGCAGCTTGGGGGGGGGACTGACGGGGGAGCAGTACTTC
TRBJ2-3	TRBD2	.	TRBV6-1	CASSTSSGGTDTQYF	TGTGCCAGCAGCACTTCTAGCGGGGGCACAGATACGCAGTATTTT
TRBJ1-1	.	.	TRBV9	CASSANDRVNTEAFF	TGTGCCAGCAGCGCCAACGACAGAGTGAACACTGAAGCTTTCTTT
TRBJ2-7	.	.	TRBV5-5	CASSPEVRAYEQYF	TGTGCCAGCAGCCCCGAGGTGAGAGCCTACGAGCAGTACTTC
TRBJ2-7	.	once	TRBV2	CASRAGAITYEQYF	TGTGCCAGTCGGGCAGGGGCGATTACCTACGAGCAGTACTTC
TRBJ1-5	.	.	TRBV3-1/TRBV3-2	CASSEMTGPQHF	TGTGCCAGCAGCGAGATGACAGGCCCCCAGCATTTT
TRBJ1-3	.	.	TRBV2	CASSEARAASSGNTIYF	TGTGCCAGCAGTGAAGCGCGGGCGGCCTCCTCTGGAAACACCATATATTTT
TRBJ2-7	.	.	TRBV27	CASSFQRQKPYEQYF	TGTGCCAGCAGTTTTCAGCGACAGAAACCCTACGAGCAGTACTTC
TRBJ2-3	.	.	TRBV10-2	CASRPTGGDTQYF	TGCGCCAGCAGGCCAACCGGGGGAGATACGCAGTATTTT
TRBJ2-2	.	.	TRBV13	CASSLAPPQGMAGELFF	TGTGCCAGCAGCTTAGCCCCCCCCCAGGGAATGGCCGGGGAGCTGTTTTTT
TRBJ2-2	.	once	TRBV3-1/TRBV3-2	CASSLKRAWTGELFF	TGTGCCAGCAGCCTAAAGCGGGCTTGGACCGGGGAGCTGTTTTTT
TRBJ2-4	TRBD1	.	TRBV30	CAWSVRDRIHQNIQYF	TGTGCCTGGAGTGTAAGGGACAGAATCCACCAAAACATTCAGTACTTC
TRBJ2-3	TRBD2	.	TRBV5-1	CASSLDGLASGDTQYF	TGCGCCAGCAGCTTGGATGGACTAGCGAGTGGGGATACGCAGTATTTT
TRBJ2-5	TRBD2	.	TRBV3-1/TRBV3-2	CASSQYGLAGAETQYF	TGTGCCAGCAGCCAATACGGACTAGCGGGTGCCGAGACCCAGTACTTC
TRBJ2-2	TRBD2	.	TRBV5-5	CASSSLAGGSGELFF	TGTGCCAGCAGCTCACTAGCGGGAGGGTCAGGGGAGCTGTTTTTT